This entry describes one T cell receptor beta chain. The source material, RNA transcripts, was used to amplify TCR beta CDR3 regions. TCR CDR3 regions were first amplified by RT-PCR with HTBI primers. TCRdb independently ran MiXCR on the multiplex PCR reads; one entry per CDR3 protein. The repertoire holds 400,000 or so distinct CDR3 sequences, with roughly 15% as singletons. The record originates from a study of T cells in Graves' hyperthyroidism and ophthalmopathy. Per the germline V gene, CDR1 is SGHTA and CDR2 is FQGTGA. The CDR3 has 16 residues. Trimming took 5 bases from V and 10 from J; bases not matched to a gene: 14.

This TCR derives from an older woman with Graves' ophthalmopathy. The sample was blood. The chain joins TRBV7-3 to TRBJ2-1, with 10 nucleotides matching TRBD2. CDR3: CASSELSGRPPREQFF. The CDR3 DNA is TGTGCCAGCAGCGAACTTAGCGGGAGGCCGCCAAGAGAGCAGTTCTTC.